The T cell receptor beta chain under discussion was sequenced for a study of vaccination and CD4 T cells after COVID-19. As for the study in general: Every participant was given two doses of BNT162b2 or mRNA-1273 vaccine.

Regarding treatment: roughly 10-day PBMC culture with coronavirus spike peptide pools or control peptides (ViraFEST assay). It was with roughly 10 IU/ml IL-2 and around 9.5 ug/ml peptide pools that 2.2 million or so PBMCs per well were cultured. This CDR3 contains 13 residues. V lost 6 bases, J lost 6 bases, and 13 bases lay in between. The germline CDR1 and CDR2 sequences are LGHNA and YSLEER. To note about this clonotype: The antigen is unknown.

Broader study findings: The median proportion of reactive clones detected only post-vaccination in convalescent patients was approximately 87%.

The Oncomine TCR Beta short-read assay sequenced DNA from cultured CD4+ T cells. TCRdb re-called the PCR reads with MiXCR, one entry per CDR3 protein. Among approximately 12,000 distinct CDR3 sequences listed, about 65% were seen once. The sequence was collected from a human donor who had recovered from COVID-19. The specimen sequenced was CD4+ T cells from blood, cultured in vitro. This chain uses TRBV4-3 with TRBJ2-3; D is possibly TRBD2 (6 bases). The CDR3 DNA is TGCGCCAGCAGTCCGGCCCGGGGGGATACGCAGTATTTT. Residues: CASSPARGDTQYF.